This entry lists 30 T cell receptor beta chains sequenced from one sample in a study of blood T cell repertoires in COVID-19. TCRdb's copy holds only in-frame clones and misses some; the assay was immunoSEQ multiplex PCR. Of some 250,000 clones in the sample, over 85% are singletons; the top ten hold around 4.2%. Material for sequencing was PBMCs or T cells enriched from blood (not recorded which). The receptor set was obtained from a woman younger than 45 with acute COVID-19.

This chain uses TRBV5-6 with TRBJ1-4, with TRBD1 matching 9 bases. Losses at the gene ends were 3 bases for V and 0 bases for J; bases not matched to a gene: 12. Looked up from germline, CDR1 is SGHDT and CDR2 is YYEEEE. This CDR3 comprises 19 residues. CDR3 in DNA: TGTGCCAGCAGCTCGGGGGACAGGGACTACCTTTCAACTAATGAAAAACTGTTTTTT. Its translation: CASSSGDRDYLSTNEKLFF.

V and J are TRBV23-1 and TRBJ2-3, with D possibly being TRBD1 (7 bases). TRBV23-1 is assigned to the ORF class and has an uncertain function. The CDR3 is made up of 16 amino acids. V shed 2 bases and J shed 3 bases, with 15 bases lying between them. CDR3 DNA: TGCGCCAGCAGTCAACTAACAGGGGAGGATACAGATACGCAGTATTTT. It is translated as CASSQLTGEDTDTQYF.

To note about this clone: Germline is not matched at one junction end, which may reflect a read error. This chain connects TRBV9 to TRBJ1-1; 7 bases line up with TRBD1. Germline V lookup: CDR1 SGDLS, CDR2 YYNGEE. The CDR3 contains 14 residues. The CDR3 DNA reads as TGTGCCAGCAGCCTACAGGGGCTAGGCACTGAAGCTTTTTTT. Translated, it gives CASSLQGLGTEAFF.

The chain employs TRBV30 and TRBJ2-1; TRBD2 agrees at 10 bases. Germline V gives CDR1 GTSNPN, CDR2 SVGIG (reference sequence). V lost 8 bases and J lost 4; bases outside the gene matches: 8. CDR3 length: 14 residues. CDR3 in amino acids: CATTTTSGYNEQFF. As DNA, the CDR3 is TGTGCCACGACCACGACTAGCGGGTACAATGAGCAGTTCTTC.

The chain combines TRBV2 with TRBJ1-2, with 7 bases identical to TRBD1. Germline values: CDR1 SNHLY, CDR2 FYNNEI. The V gene end was trimmed by 3 bases and the J gene end by 2 bases; junction bases not matched to a gene: 0. This CDR3 contains 13 residues. The CDR3: CASSETGNYGYTF. The CDR3 DNA reads as TGTGCCAGCAGTGAGACAGGGAACTATGGCTACACCTTC.

For the CDR3, the DNA is TGTGCCAGCAGCTCCGCGGGCAATCAGCCCCAGCATTTT. Protein product: CASSSAGNQPQHF. This chain links TRBV3-1 (or the pseudogene TRBV3-2) with TRBJ1-5; no clear D. Trimming shortened V by 5 bases and J by 2 bases, and 7 bases separated the two germline ends. Looked up from germline, CDR1 is LGHDT and CDR2 is YNNKEL (reference sequence). The CDR3 has 13 amino acids.

The chain employs TRBV3-1 (or the pseudogene TRBV3-2) and TRBJ1-2; a possible D gene is TRBD1 (6 bases). The CDR3 is 15 residues long. V was cut by 4 bases and J by 3 bases, with 15 bases left in between. CDR1 and CDR2 from the germline V gene are LGHDT and YNNKEL (reference sequence). Here the CDR3 DNA reads TGTGCCAGCAGCCGGGGTTTACAGGGAGACTATGGCTACACCTTC. This codes for CASSRGLQGDYGYTF.

The chain carries TRBV30 and TRBJ1-6; D might be TRBD1 (5 bases). Germline-derived CDR1 and CDR2 are GTSNPN and SVGIG (reference sequence). CDR3 length equals 16 residues. Trimming shortened V by 1 base and J by 6 bases, and 16 bases separated the two germline ends. Written as DNA, the CDR3 is TGTGCCTGGAGTGCCCCAGAAGGAAGGGGTAATTCACCCCTCCACTTT. Protein: CAWSAPEGRGNSPLHF.

This chain joins TRBV5-6 and TRBJ2-7; possible D gene TRBD1, 6 bases. V was clipped by 5 bases and J by 5 bases, with 11 bases between them. The CDR3 contains 12 residues. CDR1 is SGHDT, CDR2 YYEEEE, per germline. The CDR3 spells CASSWTDDEQYF. The CDR3, as DNA: TGTGCCAGCAGTTGGACAGACGACGAGCAGTACTTC.

The genes are TRBV2 and TRBJ1-6, with 7 bases fitting TRBD1. V shed 0 bases, J shed 4 bases, and the junction held 0 bases outside the gene matches. In germline, CDR1 is SNHLY, CDR2 FYNNEI. This CDR3 region has 15 residues. DNA for the CDR3: TGTGCCAGCAGTGAAGCGGGACAGTATAATTCACCCCTCCACTTT. Amino acid sequence: CASSEAGQYNSPLHF.

This clone was seen only once. The chain employs TRBV2 and TRBJ1-2; D gene unclear. This CDR3 comprises 12 residues. Germline values: CDR1 SNHLY, CDR2 FYNNEI. V was trimmed by 1 base and J by 7 bases, leaving 7 bases between them. The CDR3 loop is CASSEGVTGYTF. The CDR3 DNA reads TGTGCCAGCAGTGAAGGAGTTACTGGCTACACCTTC.

This clone was detected once. The rearrangement uses TRBV11-3 and TRBJ1-1; 8 bases align to TRBD1. Trimming cost V 5 bases and J 3 bases; bases outside gene matches: 5. The CDR3 loop spans 14 amino acids. Germline CDR1 is SGHNT and CDR2 is YENEEA. CDR3 nucleotide sequence: TGTGCCAGCAGCCTCTCGACAGGGGACACTGAAGCTTTCTTT. Its translation is CASSLSTGDTEAFF.

This chain uses TRBV11-2 with TRBJ2-7; 8 positions match TRBD1. From germline, CDR1 is SGHAT and CDR2 FQNNGV. V dropped 4 bases and J dropped 3; count of bases not matched to a gene: 5. This CDR3 has 14 residues. The CDR3 protein is CASSWDRRGYEQYF. In DNA form, the CDR3 reads TGTGCCAGCAGCTGGGACAGGCGAGGCTACGAGCAGTACTTC.

This chain connects TRBV29-1 to TRBJ2-1; 8 bases agree with TRBD2. Trimming cost V 6 bases and J 5 bases; bases outside gene matches: 21. The CDR3 runs to 18 residues. Germline assignment: CDR1 SQVTM and CDR2 ANQGSEA. CDR3 residues: CSVVPYVSSGGSHNEQFF. The DNA for the CDR3 is TGCAGCGTCGTCCCGTATGTATCGAGCGGGGGAAGCCACAATGAGCAGTTCTTC.

The genes are TRBV2 and TRBJ1-3; 10 positions agree with TRBD1. CDR1 SNHLY and CDR2 FYNNEI come from the germline V gene. J lost 0 bases, V lost 5 bases, and 10 bases had no gene match. There are 18 residues in the CDR3. The CDR3 DNA reads TGTGCCAGCAGTCGACAGGGGGCCCTAACTGTCTCTGGAAACACCATATATTTT. It specifies CASSRQGALTVSGNTIYF.

V gene TRBV19 combines with J gene TRBJ2-2; TRBD2 might be the D (7 bases). Germline CDR1 reads LNHDA; CDR2 reads SQIVND (reference sequence). CDR3 length: 18 amino acids. The germline V and J ends were trimmed by 4 bases and 2 bases, with 20 bases remaining between them. CDR3 in DNA: TGTGCCAGTAGTACCCTAGGGGCGGGGGCCCCAAACACCGGGGAGCTGTTTTTT. Translated: CASSTLGAGAPNTGELFF.

The chain is built from TRBV4-3 and TRBJ2-5, with a weak D call TRBD2 (5 bases). CDR1 LGHNA and CDR2 YSLEER come from the germline V gene. V lost 0 bases, J lost 2 bases, and 16 bases lay in between. There are 17 residues in the CDR3. DNA for the CDR3: TGCGCCAGCAGCCAAGATAAGGGAGCGACCCTACAAGAGACCCAGTACTTC. It yields the protein CASSQDKGATLQETQYF.

This clone was observed once. The chain combines TRBV7-2 with TRBJ1-6, with D perhaps matching TRBD1 (6 bases). Looked up from germline, CDR1 is SGHTA and CDR2 is FQGNSA. This CDR3 comprises 13 residues. The V and J ends lost 8 bases and 7 bases respectively, with 12 bases between them. Here the CDR3 reads CASVDRGNSPLHF. The DNA of the CDR3 is TGTGCCAGCGTGGACAGAGGGAATTCACCCCTCCACTTT.

This clone occurred once. V is TRBV2 and J is TRBJ2-5, with D tentatively TRBD2 (6 bases). Looked up from germline, CDR1 is SNHLY and CDR2 is FYNNEI. V shed 7 bases and J shed 0 bases, with 12 bases lying between them. The CDR3 runs to 14 residues. The CDR3 region has the DNA TGTGCCAGCAAGGCGGAGGGGTACCAAGAGACCCAGTACTTC. Translation gives CASKAEGYQETQYF.

The J gene is TRBJ1-5, the V gene TRBV7-2; D not resolved. There are 15 residues in the CDR3. CDR1 and CDR2 from the germline V gene are SGHTA and FQGNSA. V was clipped by 4 bases and J by 3 bases, with 13 bases between them. This CDR3 is CASSSGWAINQPQHF. The DNA for the CDR3 is TGTGCCAGCAGCTCAGGCTGGGCGATCAATCAGCCCCAGCATTTT.

This chain uses TRBV18 with TRBJ1-3; possibly TRBD1 for D (5 bases). This CDR3 spans 14 amino acids. V was shortened by 3 bases and J by 2 bases, with 8 bases between the two germline ends. Germline V lookup: CDR1 KGHSH, CDR2 LQKENI. The CDR3 is CASSPGGAGNTIYF. The DNA of the CDR3 is TGTGCCAGCTCACCGGGAGGGGCTGGAAACACCATATATTTT.

V gene TRBV27 combines with J gene TRBJ2-7; 8 bases map to TRBD1. Germline V gene data show CDR1 as MNHEY and CDR2 as SMNVEV (reference sequence). V trimming: 7 bases; J trimming: 5 bases; junction bases outside the gene matches: 13. The CDR3 is 15 amino acids. CDR3 in amino acids: CASISRGRPGDEQYF. The DNA for the CDR3 is TGTGCCAGCATAAGCAGGGGGCGTCCTGGCGACGAGCAGTACTTC.

Only one count was recorded for this clone. This rearrangement joins TRBV9 to TRBJ2-2; perhaps TRBD1 as D (5 bases). Germline loops: CDR1 SGDLS, CDR2 YYNGEE. V was shortened by 3 bases and J by 6 bases, with 24 bases between the two germline ends. CDR3 length equals 18 residues. CDR3 in DNA: TGTGCCAGCAGCGCAAGGTTCCAGGGATCGCATAGGGCCGGGGAGCTGTTTTTT. Residues: CASSARFQGSHRAGELFF.

V and J are TRBV29-1 and TRBJ1-1; TRBD1 matches at 11 bases. There are 15 residues in the CDR3. From germline, CDR1 is SQVTM and CDR2 ANQGSEA. V lost 6 bases to trimming and J lost 0 bases; unmatched junction nucleotides: 6. Here the CDR3 DNA reads TGCAGCGTACGCGGGACAGGGGGGTTGAACACTGAAGCTTTCTTT. Protein: CSVRGTGGLNTEAFF.

This clone was recorded many times. This sequence joins TRBV2 and TRBJ1-5, with D possibly TRBD1 on 6 matching bases. Trimming pared 6 bases from V and 1 base from J, leaving 7 bases between. The length of the CDR3 is 13 residues. Germline-derived CDR1 and CDR2 are SNHLY and FYNNEI. CDR3 DNA: TGTGCCAGCAGAACAGGGAGCAATCAGCCCCAGCATTTT. It yields the protein CASRTGSNQPQHF.

The chain joins TRBV21-1 to TRBJ1-5; TRBD1 is the table's D call and was not checked against the DNA. TRBV21-1 is shown as a pseudogene. The CDR3 covers 18 residues. The CDR3 here is CASSRPRTGDLSNQPQHF. The DNA of the CDR3 is TGTGCCAGCAGCAGGCCGAGGACAGGGGACCTTAGCAATCAGCCCCAGCATTTT.

The count of this clone is one. V gene TRBV7-9 combines with J gene TRBJ1-2, with a possible D match to TRBD1 (5 bases). The CDR3 has 13 residues. Germline V CDR1 and CDR2: SEHNR, FQNEAQ (reference sequence). Trimming left V 5 bases short and J 6 bases short, with 13 bases between. CDR3 amino acids: CASSPGLPDGYTF. In DNA form, the CDR3 reads TGTGCCAGCAGCCCGGGACTGCCCGATGGCTACACCTTC.

The CDR3 here is CASSQESKSYEQYF. CDR3 bases: TGCGCCAGCAGCCAAGAAAGCAAGTCCTACGAGCAGTACTTC. The chain carries TRBV4-1 and TRBJ2-7; D gene unclear. Trimming took 0 bases from V and 1 from J, leaving 7 bases between them. Germline V lookup: CDR1 MGHRA, CDR2 YSYEKL. The length of the CDR3 is 14 residues.

This clone is a singleton in its sample. The gene calls are TRBV6-5 and TRBJ2-3; the match to TRBD2 covers 10 bases. The CDR3 runs 14 residues. V gave up 9 bases and J gave up 4 bases; unmatched junction bases: 7. CDR1 and CDR2 from the germline V gene are MNHEY and SVGAGI. This CDR3 reads CASRAGGPPDTQYF. CDR3 in DNA: TGTGCCAGTCGAGCGGGGGGGCCGCCAGATACGCAGTATTTT.

The chain combines TRBV6-6 with TRBJ2-7; 12 bases line up with TRBD2. CDR1 and CDR2 from the germline V gene are MNHNY and SVGAGI (reference sequence). J gave up 2 bases and V 5 bases, and 10 bases lay outside the gene matches. CDR3 length equals 17 residues. CDR3 residues: CASSPLGLAGDAYEQYF. The CDR3 DNA reads TGTGCCAGCAGTCCCCTGGGACTAGCGGGCGATGCCTACGAGCAGTACTTC.